What follows are 21 T cell receptor beta chains derived from one specimen sequenced in a study of a mutant IDH1 vaccine in newly diagnosed glioma. TCRdb's table, derived via immunoSEQ multiplex PCR, lists solely in-frame clones and lacks some. The sample carries approximately 52,000 clones, roughly 80% recorded once. Time point noted: baseline, week 1 (first vaccination visit). Specified treatment: pre-vaccination baseline after standard-of-care therapy. The starting material was PBMCs, obtained from a glioma patient treated with radiotherapy, temozolomide or both. Source of these receptors: a middle-aged woman with glioma.

J is TRBJ1-5 and V is TRBV4-2; possibly TRBD1 for D (5 bases). The CDR3 extends over 15 amino acids. V lost 0 bases to trimming and J lost 2 bases, with 8 bases between them. Germline lookup yields CDR1 LGHNA and CDR2 YNFKEQ. CDR3 residues: CASSQDGGGNQPQHF. The CDR3 DNA follows: TGTGCCAGCAGCCAAGATGGAGGGGGCAATCAGCCCCAGCATTTT.

This sequence joins TRBV6-5 and TRBJ1-5, with unresolved D. CDR3 length: 14 residues. Germline-derived CDR1 and CDR2 are MNHEY and SVGAGI. Trimming took off 4 bases at V and 9 bases at J, with 16 bases between the two ends. The chain's CDR3 is CASSSNEGARPQHF. The CDR3 region has the DNA TGTGCCAGCAGTTCAAACGAGGGAGCTCGGCCCCAGCATTTT.

The chain uses TRBV29-1 and TRBJ2-1, with TRBD1 matching over 8 bases. The V segment lost 7 bases and the J segment 6 bases; nucleotides outside the gene matches: 8. This CDR3 comprises 13 residues. The germline gives CDR1 SQVTM, CDR2 ANQGSEA. CDR3: CSAGQGMGNEQFF. CDR3 coding DNA: TGCAGCGCCGGACAGGGAATGGGCAATGAGCAGTTCTTC.

This rearrangement joins TRBV30 to TRBJ1-6; D not resolved. The CDR3 spans 14 residues. The germline CDR1 and CDR2 sequences are GTSNPN and SVGIG (reference sequence). Trimming removed 6 bases from V and 0 bases from J, with 9 bases in between. CDR3 sequence (DNA): TGTGCCTGCGCTCTGAGCTCCTATAATTCACCCCTCCACTTT. It specifies CACALSSYNSPLHF.

V usage is TRBV5-1 and J usage is TRBJ2-5, with TRBD2 matching over 11 bases. CDR1 is SGHRS and CDR2 is YFSETQ in the germline V gene. With V trimmed by 0 bases and J by 4 bases, 2 bases remained unmatched. The CDR3 length is 15 residues. The CDR3 nucleotides read TGCGCCAGCAGCTTGGGTAGCGGGGGGGGAGAGACCCAGTACTTC. Translation gives CASSLGSGGGETQYF.

The chain combines TRBV5-1 with TRBJ2-2, with 8 bases fitting TRBD1. V trimming: 2 bases; J trimming: 5 bases; junction bases outside the gene matches: 8. The germline gives CDR1 SGHRS, CDR2 YFSETQ. This CDR3 contains 16 residues. This chain's CDR3 is CASSFEQGGRTGELFF. CDR3 DNA: TGCGCCAGCAGCTTCGAACAGGGGGGACGAACCGGGGAGCTGTTTTTT.

Comments on this clone: Germline and junction disagree at one end, which may indicate a read error. The chain is built from TRBV7-2 and TRBJ2-7; a possible D gene is TRBD2 (7 bases). The CDR3 consists of 15 residues. CDR1 and CDR2 from the germline V gene are SGHTA and FQGNSA. The CDR3 region has the DNA TGTGCCAGCAGTTTAGAGGTGGGAGGGGGCTACGAGCAGTACTTC. Translation gives CASSLEVGGGYEQYF.

V gene TRBV6-5 combines with J gene TRBJ1-1; D is uncertain. Trimming removed 10 bases at V and 1 base at J, with 13 bases between. Germline V gives CDR1 MNHEY, CDR2 SVGAGI. The CDR3 spans 13 residues. CDR3 nucleotide sequence: TGTGCCACCCGGGCCCTAGGGAACACTGAAGCTTTCTTT. Its protein is CATRALGNTEAFF.

This sequence joins TRBV10-2 and TRBJ2-5, with TRBD2 matching over 10 bases. Germline V gene sequence: CDR1 WSHSY, CDR2 SAAADI. With V trimmed by 1 base and J by 4 bases, 6 bases remained unmatched. The CDR3 length is 16 residues. Written as DNA, the CDR3 is TGCGCCAGCAGTGAGTTAGCGGGGGGTCGGGGAGAGACCCAGTACTTC. Its translation is CASSELAGGRGETQYF.

The rearrangement links TRBV7-2 to TRBJ1-4, with 9 bases fitting TRBD1. J gave up 5 bases and V 6 bases, and 7 bases lay outside the gene matches. The CDR3 extends over 15 amino acids. Looked up from germline, CDR1 is SGHTA and CDR2 is FQGNSA. CDR3 sequence: CASSSDRGGNEKLFF. DNA of the CDR3: TGTGCCAGCAGTTCCGACAGGGGGGGGAATGAAAAACTGTTTTTT.

The chain has TRBV7-2 and TRBJ1-2; tentatively, D is TRBD1 (5 bases). This CDR3 has 13 residues. Trimming cost V 1 base and J 8 bases, with 11 bases left between them. Germline V lookup: CDR1 SGHTA, CDR2 FQGNSA. CDR3 amino acids: CASSLGGERGYTF. The CDR3 DNA follows: TGTGCCAGCAGCTTAGGAGGGGAAAGGGGCTACACCTTC. Looking up the rest from reference TRBV7-2 and TRBJ1-2 gives the full variable domain: GAGVSQSPSNKVTEKGKDVELRCDPISGHTALYWYRQSLGQGLEFLIYFQGNSAPDKSGLPSDRFSAERTGGSVSTLTIQRTQQEDSAVYLCASSLGGERGYTFGSGTRLTVV.

Only one count was recorded for this clone. The DNA of the CDR3 is TGTGCCAGCAGCTTGAAGGCAGGGAAAGAGACCCAGTACTTC. Its translation: CASSLKAGKETQYF. The chain has TRBV5-4 and TRBJ2-5, with D possibly TRBD1 on 5 matching bases. Germline V gene data show CDR1 as SGHNT and CDR2 as YYREEE (reference sequence). The CDR3 spans 14 residues. The V gene lost 1 base and the J gene lost 3 bases, with 10 bases spanning the gap.

The chain couples TRBV10-2 to TRBJ1-5, with D possibly matching TRBD1 (5 bases). The CDR3 is made up of 14 amino acids. Trimming stripped 8 bases from V and 2 bases from J, with 13 bases between. Germline V gene data show CDR1 as WSHSY and CDR2 as SAAADI. Here the CDR3 DNA reads TGCGCCAGCGGCAGGGAGCACGGCAATCAGCCCCAGCATTTT. Protein sequence: CASGREHGNQPQHF.

J is TRBJ2-6 and V is TRBV7-2; 9 bases agree with TRBD2. The germline V gene has CDR1 SGHTA and CDR2 FQGNSA. The junction had 4 bases not matched to a gene; V was cut back by 7 bases and J by 0 bases. The CDR3 runs to 16 residues. The CDR3 region is CASKRGAISGANVLTF. In DNA, the CDR3 is TGTGCCAGCAAGCGGGGGGCAATCTCTGGGGCCAACGTCCTGACTTTC.

As DNA, the CDR3 is TGTGCCAGCAGCAAGACGGGGCAGGGGCCCTCTCCCTACGAGCAGTACTTC. The encoded protein is CASSKTGQGPSPYEQYF. The chain is built from TRBV11-1 and TRBJ2-7, with a weak D call TRBD1 (6 bases). The V end was cut by 5 bases, the J end by 2 bases, with 22 bases between. There are 17 residues in the CDR3. CDR1 is SGHAT and CDR2 is FQDESV in the germline V gene (reference sequence).

The V and J genes are TRBV5-6 and TRBJ2-7, with D unclear. V shed 2 bases and J shed 3 bases, with 12 bases lying between them. This CDR3 is built from 14 residues. Germline loops: CDR1 SGHDT, CDR2 YYEEEE. The CDR3 bases are TGTGCCAGCAGCTTTTTTCAGACGTACTACGAGCAGTACTTC. Encoded protein: CASSFFQTYYEQYF.

The V and J genes are TRBV5-6 and TRBJ1-5; 11 nucleotides match TRBD1. CDR1 is SGHDT, CDR2 YYEEEE, per germline. V gave up 3 bases and J gave up 6 bases; unmatched junction bases: 8. The CDR3 contains 16 residues. For the CDR3, the DNA is TGTGCCAGCAGCTCGTGGGGACAGGGGGTAATTCAGCCCCAGCATTTT. Protein product: CASSSWGQGVIQPQHF.

The chain recombines TRBV2 with TRBJ2-1, with D possibly matching TRBD1 (6 bases). CDR1 SNHLY and CDR2 FYNNEI come from the germline V gene. The CDR3 runs to 13 residues. V dropped 6 bases and J dropped 4 bases, with 10 bases sitting between them. The CDR3 reads CASRQGRYNEQFF. The CDR3 DNA reads as TGTGCCAGCAGGCAGGGGCGGTACAATGAGCAGTTCTTC.

J is TRBJ1-2 and V is TRBV6-1; 7 nucleotides match TRBD1. The CDR3 totals 15 residues. The germline V gene has CDR1 MNHNS and CDR2 SASEGT. V gave up 7 bases and J gave up 2 bases; unmatched junction bases: 10. CDR3 bases: TGTGCCAGCATTCTTCCTGGACAGGCAAACTATGGCTACACCTTC. Translating gives CASILPGQANYGYTF.

This sequence joins TRBV4-1 and TRBJ2-7; 9 positions match TRBD2. V shed 4 bases and J 0 bases; nucleotides not matched to a gene: 7. Germline V gives CDR1 MGHRA, CDR2 YSYEKL. The CDR3 loop spans 16 amino acids. The CDR3 region is CASSPHSGGLSYEQYF. CDR3 DNA sequence: TGCGCCAGCAGCCCCCATAGCGGGGGACTCTCCTACGAGCAGTACTTC.

The V gene is TRBV4-1, the J gene TRBJ2-3; TRBD2 might be the D (6 bases). V dropped 3 bases and J dropped 8 bases, with 15 bases sitting between them. Germline loops: CDR1 MGHRA, CDR2 YSYEKL. The length of the CDR3 is 14 residues. The CDR3 protein is CASSQTRRASTQYF. CDR3 coding DNA: TGCGCCAGCAGCCAGACCCGGAGGGCATCTACGCAGTATTTT.